The clone carrying this TCR beta chain was seen at least ten times. Antigen specificity is unknown. The data derive from a study of post-analysis software for immune sequencing data. For the study at large: In terms of disease course, relapsing-remitting, secondary progressive and progressive-relapsing multiple sclerosis were included. Study conclusions and caveats: Significantly decreased normalized Chao1 diversity was recorded for multiple sclerosis patients relative to controls. Five or six TRBV segments, TRBV5-6, TRBV5-1 and TRBV20-1 among them, were found more frequent in patients than controls. Strong co-clustering by F measure was seen for same-batch samples.

Prepared libraries of TCR beta cDNA carried unique molecular identifiers. With about 1 to 11 million T cells as the source, some 500,000 cDNA molecules resulted. Each CDR3 protein is one row after TCRdb ran MiXCR on the PCR reads. The table includes approximately 260,000 distinct CDR3 sequences, 35% to 45% detected once. This CDR3 comprises 15 residues. Germline CDR1 and CDR2: SQVTM and ANQGSEA. With 0 bases clipped from V and 0 bases from J, the junction kept 4 bases outside the gene matches. The origin of this receptor is a girl aged 5-17 years with multiple sclerosis. Sequences were obtained from blood. The V and J genes are TRBV29-1 and TRBJ1-2; 7 bases map to TRBD1. The CDR3 protein is CSVEDQGEPNYGYTF. DNA for the CDR3: TGCAGCGTTGAAGATCAGGGGGAACCTAACTATGGCTACACCTTC.